The 19 T cell receptor beta chains listed next were all sequenced from one sample in a study of T-cell memory formation after mild COVID-19. MiXCR, applied by TCRdb to the 5' RACE reads, yields one record per CDR3 protein. Here the sample spans about 340,000 distinct CDR3 sequences, more than 15% being singletons. Source material: PBMCs or a T cell subset sorted from them (not recorded which). The receptors stem from a man aged 18 to 35 who had mild COVID-19 (a few samples of this study predate the infection). Cell type and time point are not known.

This chain joins TRBV6-5 and TRBJ2-5; 8 nucleotides align to TRBD1. The junction had 18 bases not matched to a gene; V was cut back by 2 bases and J by 4 bases. Germline V gene data show CDR1 as MNHEY and CDR2 as SVGAGI. The CDR3 spans 19 residues. CDR3 DNA: TGTGCCAGCAGTTACGGATTGGGCCAGGGGGCGCAGGGGGGAGAGACCCAGTACTTC. Protein product: CASSYGLGQGAQGGETQYF.

DNA of the CDR3: TGTGCCAGCAGCGCAGGGGGCTGGTCACCCCTCCACTTT. Amino acids: CASSAGGWSPLHF. The genes are TRBV2 and TRBJ1-6, with TRBD1 identical over 8 bases. CDR1 and CDR2 (germline): SNHLY, FYNNEI. This CDR3 region has 13 residues. V was clipped by 6 bases and J by 10 bases; unmatched bases: 5.

This clonotype appeared once. The rearrangement joins TRBV6-2 or TRBV6-3 to TRBJ2-3, with a possible D match to TRBD2 (5 bases). The CDR3 contains 14 residues. V was trimmed by 3 bases and J by 4 bases, leaving 11 bases between them. Germline CDR1 MNHEY, CDR2 SVGEGT. The chain's CDR3 is CASSYEGQPDTQYF. The CDR3 DNA follows: TGTGCCAGCAGTTATGAGGGTCAACCAGATACGCAGTATTTT.

The rearrangement links TRBV6-5 to TRBJ2-2, with D hard to call. Trimming cost V 5 bases and J 4 bases, with 11 bases left between them. CDR3 length: 14 amino acids. CDR1 is MNHEY, CDR2 SVGAGI, per germline. CDR3 region: CASSRTELTGELFF. The CDR3 DNA follows: TGTGCCAGCAGTCGGACGGAGCTCACCGGGGAGCTGTTTTTT.

In its sample, this clonotype was seen a few times. The chain employs TRBV7-9 and TRBJ2-5, with D maybe TRBD1 (6 bases). The CDR3 is 14 amino acids. The germline V gene encodes CDR1 SEHNR and CDR2 FQNEAQ (reference sequence). Trimming took off 5 bases at V and 1 base at J, with 11 bases between the two ends. The CDR3 loop reads CASSLGQSQETQYF. The DNA for the CDR3 is TGTGCCAGCAGCCTCGGACAGAGCCAAGAGACCCAGTACTTC.

This clonotype appeared a few times. The chain couples TRBV7-9 to TRBJ1-4, with D uncertain. CDR1 SEHNR and CDR2 FQNEAQ come from the germline V gene (reference sequence). The CDR3 extends over 16 amino acids. V lost 3 bases, J lost 0 bases, and 11 bases lay in between. CDR3 in amino acids: CASSFSRSPTNEKLFF. The DNA of the CDR3 is TGTGCCAGCAGCTTTTCACGGAGTCCAACTAATGAAAAACTGTTTTTT.

The J gene is TRBJ1-1, the V gene TRBV6-2 or TRBV6-3; D may be TRBD1 (5 bases). V shed 5 bases and J shed 0 bases, with 10 bases lying between them. This CDR3 region has 14 residues. The germline CDR1 and CDR2 sequences are MNHEY and SVGEGT. The CDR3 DNA follows: TGTGCCAGCAGTCGGGGGGGAGTGAACACTGAAGCTTTCTTT. Amino acid sequence: CASSRGGVNTEAFF.

This clonotype was detected a few times. The V gene is TRBV7-2, the J gene TRBJ1-5; 9 bases align to TRBD1. J was trimmed by 0 bases and V by 5 bases; bases with no gene match: 8. Germline V gene sequence: CDR1 SGHTA, CDR2 FQGNSA. The CDR3 sequence is 17 residues long. CDR3 sequence reads: CASSKGDRAYSNQPQHF. In nucleotides, the CDR3 is TGTGCCAGCAGCAAGGGGGACAGGGCCTATAGCAATCAGCCCCAGCATTTT. Using reference TRBV7-2 and TRBJ1-5 for the parts outside the CDR3, the full variable domain is GAGVSQSPSNKVTEKGKDVELRCDPISGHTALYWYRQSLGQGLEFLIYFQGNSAPDKSGLPSDRFSAERTGGSVSTLTIQRTQQEDSAVYLCASSKGDRAYSNQPQHFGDGTRLSIL.

The chain links TRBV7-9 to TRBJ1-1; 7 positions match TRBD1. Trimming at V came to 5 bases and at J to 5 bases, leaving 11 bases not matched to a gene. Looked up from germline, CDR1 is SEHNR and CDR2 is FQNEAQ (reference sequence). The CDR3 has 15 residues. The CDR3: CASSEETGTGTEAFF. The CDR3 nucleotides read TGTGCCAGCAGCGAGGAGACAGGGACGGGTACTGAAGCTTTCTTT. Full variable domain (rest looked up from reference TRBV7-9 and TRBJ1-1): DTGVSQNPRHKITKRGQNVTFRCDPISEHNRLYWYRQTLGQGPEFLTYFQNEAQLEKSRLLSDRFSAERPKGSFSTLEIQRTEQGDSAMYLCASSEETGTGTEAFFGQGTRLTVV.

This clonotype was counted at least ten times. The chain combines TRBV15 with TRBJ2-5; no reliable D call. Germline loops: CDR1 LNHNV, CDR2 YYDKDF (reference sequence). The germline V and J ends were trimmed by 0 bases and 5 bases, with 7 bases remaining between them. This CDR3 has 13 amino acids. CDR3 DNA sequence: TGTGCCACCAGCAGAGATGAGGTCGAGACCCAGTACTTC. Translation: CATSRDEVETQYF.

The J gene is TRBJ1-2, the V gene TRBV25-1, with 9 bases identical to TRBD1. The CDR3 is made up of 14 amino acids. The trim removed 6 bases at V and 8 bases at J, leaving 10 bases unmatched. The germline gives CDR1 MGHDK, CDR2 SYGVNS. The CDR3 reads CASSVGQGSGGYTF. CDR3 sequence (DNA): TGTGCCAGCAGCGTAGGACAGGGGTCAGGGGGCTACACCTTC.

This clonotype has ten or more counts. The CDR3 here is CAISWTSGGSSYNEQFF. CDR3 in DNA: TGTGCCATCAGTTGGACTAGCGGGGGTAGCTCCTACAATGAGCAGTTCTTC. The chain links TRBV10-3 to TRBJ2-1, with 13 bases aligning to TRBD2. The germline CDR1 and CDR2 sequences are ENHRY and SYGVKD. The CDR3 covers 17 residues. V trimming: 5 bases; J trimming: 0 bases; junction bases outside the gene matches: 4.

A few counts support this clonotype. V and J are TRBV6-5 and TRBJ2-2; D tentatively fits TRBD1 or TRBD2 (6 bases each). This CDR3 has 17 residues. Trimming left V 6 bases short and J 6 bases short, with 23 bases between. Germline loops: CDR1 MNHEY, CDR2 SVGAGI. CDR3 residues: CASRGSFGGLRAGELFF. The CDR3, as DNA: TGTGCCAGCAGAGGCTCCTTTGGGGGGCTCCGGGCCGGGGAGCTGTTTTTT.

The V and J genes are TRBV30 and TRBJ2-7; D gene ambiguous. From germline, CDR1 is GTSNPN and CDR2 SVGIG (reference sequence). The ends were cut back, 1 base at V and 3 bases at J, with 7 bases in the middle. This CDR3 spans 12 amino acids. In DNA form, the CDR3 reads TGTGCCTGGAGTGAGCCTCACTACGAGCAGTACTTC. Its protein is CAWSEPHYEQYF.

The chain couples TRBV5-5 to TRBJ1-1; D not resolved. V was shortened by 3 bases and J by 8 bases, with 11 bases between the two germline ends. This CDR3 is built from 12 residues. Germline lookup yields CDR1 SGHKS and CDR2 YYEKEE (reference sequence). The CDR3 DNA follows: TGTGCCAGCAGCTGGGTACCTACGGAAGCTTTCTTT. It specifies CASSWVPTEAFF.

This clonotype occurred a few times. The rearrangement joins TRBV5-4 to TRBJ2-1, with D perhaps matching TRBD2 (6 bases). V shed 2 bases and J shed 8 bases, with 11 bases lying between them. The CDR3 spans 13 residues. Germline V CDR1 and CDR2: SGHNT, YYREEE (reference sequence). Here the CDR3 reads CASSFHSGDEQFF. The CDR3 DNA reads TGTGCCAGCAGCTTTCATAGCGGTGATGAGCAGTTCTTC.

This clonotype has ten or more counts. The rearrangement uses TRBV9 and TRBJ2-2; the D is unclear. The CDR3 sequence is 13 residues long. The V gene's germline CDR1 is SGDLS and CDR2 YYNGEE. V lost 2 bases and J 4 bases, leaving 6 bases between the germline ends. CDR3 amino acids: CASSVYITGELFF. Written as DNA, the CDR3 is TGTGCCAGCAGCGTCTACATCACCGGGGAGCTGTTTTTT.

This clonotype was counted a few times. V gene TRBV12-3 or TRBV12-4 combines with J gene TRBJ2-2; 12 nucleotides align to TRBD2. The junction had 9 bases not matched to a gene; V was cut back by 6 bases and J by 7 bases. The CDR3 sequence is 16 residues long. CDR3 sequence (DNA): TGTGCCAGCAGCGATGGACTAGCGGGGAAAGACGGGGAGCTGTTTTTT. This encodes CASSDGLAGKDGELFF.

This clonotype was detected ten times or more. The chain has TRBV12-3 or TRBV12-4 and TRBJ2-1, with 8 bases fitting TRBD2. The CDR3 loop spans 13 amino acids. V trimming: 1 base; J trimming: 8 bases; junction bases outside the gene matches: 1. CDR3 DNA sequence: TGTGCCAGCAGTTTAGAAGCGGGGGATGAGCAGTTCTTC. Amino acid sequence: CASSLEAGDEQFF.